These 11 T cell receptor beta chains came from one sample sequenced in a study of blood T cell repertoires in COVID-19. TCRdb's copy holds only in-frame clones and misses some; the assay was immunoSEQ multiplex PCR. The data hold 200,000 to 250,000 clones, with around 80% observed a single time. The sample taken for sequencing was peripheral blood. The receptors come from an older woman with acute or convalescent COVID-19.

The genes are TRBV9 and TRBJ2-5; D not certain. The CDR3 totals 13 residues. Germline-derived CDR1 and CDR2 are SGDLS and YYNGEE. With 0 bases removed from V and 4 bases from J, the gap between germline ends came to 7 bases. Written as DNA, the CDR3 is TGTGCCAGCAGCGTAGCGGCAGGAGAGACCCAGTACTTC. Amino acids: CASSVAAGETQYF.

As DNA, the CDR3 is TGTGCCAGCAGCTTAATGGGACTAGCGGGGAAAGAGACCCAGTACTTC. Protein product: CASSLMGLAGKETQYF. The chain is built from TRBV7-2 and TRBJ2-5, with TRBD2 matching 13 bases. The J segment lost 3 bases and the V segment lost 2 bases, leaving 3 bases of the junction unmatched. CDR3 length equals 16 residues. Looked up from germline, CDR1 is SGHTA and CDR2 is FQGNSA.

The V call is TRBV5-6, the J call TRBJ1-2; the match to TRBD1 covers 11 bases. Germline V CDR1 and CDR2: SGHDT, YYEEEE. The trim removed 4 bases at V and 5 bases at J, leaving 7 bases unmatched. The CDR3 runs to 15 residues. CDR3 in amino acids: CASSMTGTGGYGYTF. The CDR3 coding sequence is TGTGCCAGCAGCATGACCGGGACAGGGGGTTATGGCTACACCTTC.

This clone turned up a few times. The V call is TRBV20-1, the J call TRBJ1-2; D gene uncertain. CDR1 DFQATT and CDR2 SNEGSKA come from the germline V gene (reference sequence). The CDR3 contains 11 residues. Deletions cut 4 bases from V and 6 bases from J, with 9 bases between. The CDR3 sequence: CSATEFNGYTF. In DNA form, the CDR3 reads TGCAGTGCTACAGAGTTCAATGGCTACACCTTC.

J is TRBJ2-3 and V is TRBV2; TRBD2 agrees at 9 bases. Trimming cost V 0 bases and J 0 bases; bases outside gene matches: 7. CDR1 and CDR2 from the germline V gene are SNHLY and FYNNEI. The CDR3 is 18 amino acids. Here the CDR3 reads CASSEAGRSGGSTDTQYF. The CDR3 DNA sequence: TGTGCCAGCAGTGAAGCGGGCCGTAGCGGGGGCAGCACAGATACGCAGTATTTT.

The rearrangement links TRBV18 to TRBJ2-3; D is possibly TRBD1 (6 bases). V was pared by 2 bases and J by 5 bases, with 14 bases between. The CDR3 consists of 15 residues. From germline, CDR1 is KGHSH and CDR2 LQKENI. This chain's CDR3 is CASSPFSTGQDTQYF. The CDR3 DNA reads as TGTGCCAGCTCACCATTTTCTACAGGGCAAGATACGCAGTATTTT.

The V call is TRBV9, the J call TRBJ2-2, with D possibly matching TRBD1 (6 bases). This CDR3 has 16 residues. V was cut by 0 bases and J by 5 bases, with 14 bases left in between. CDR1 and CDR2 from the germline V gene are SGDLS and YYNGEE. The CDR3 DNA follows: TGTGCCAGCAGCGTAGGAGGGGGTATAGGGACCGGGGAGCTGTTTTTT. Translating it yields CASSVGGGIGTGELFF.

The chain couples TRBV15 to TRBJ1-4, with D uncertain. Trimming left V 0 bases short and J 5 bases short, with 13 bases between. The CDR3 covers 16 residues. CDR1 is LNHNV, CDR2 YYDKDF, per germline (reference sequence). CDR3 loop: CATSRDKRGRNEKLFF. CDR3 sequence (DNA): TGTGCCACCAGCAGAGATAAGCGGGGAAGGAATGAAAAACTGTTTTTT.

This clone was seen more than once but under ten times. The chain uses TRBV12-3 or TRBV12-4 and TRBJ1-4, with TRBD1 matching 8 bases. The CDR3 contains 12 residues. V trimming: 5 bases; J trimming: 12 bases; junction bases outside the gene matches: 5. The CDR3 spells CASSRQGSELFF. CDR3 sequence (DNA): TGTGCCAGCAGTAGACAGGGGTCGGAACTGTTTTTT.

The gene calls are TRBV5-1 and TRBJ1-6, with D perhaps TRBD1 (5 bases). V dropped 4 bases and J dropped 9 bases, with 20 bases sitting between them. Germline CDR1 and CDR2: SGHRS and YFSETQ. The CDR3 spans 16 residues. The CDR3 DNA is TGCGCCAGCAGCCTGGTCGGGGGGGGAATGAGTTCACCCCTCCACTTT. It translates to CASSLVGGGMSSPLHF.

The CDR3 sequence: CASSRASGTGSYNEQFF. The DNA of the CDR3 is TGTGCCAGCAGCCGAGCGAGCGGGACAGGGTCATACAATGAGCAGTTCTTC. The chain uses TRBV5-5 and TRBJ2-1, with 9 bases that match TRBD1. Germline V gene data show CDR1 as SGHKS and CDR2 as YYEKEE (reference sequence). This CDR3 has 17 amino acids. Unmatched junction bases numbered 12, after V lost 4 bases and J lost 4 bases.